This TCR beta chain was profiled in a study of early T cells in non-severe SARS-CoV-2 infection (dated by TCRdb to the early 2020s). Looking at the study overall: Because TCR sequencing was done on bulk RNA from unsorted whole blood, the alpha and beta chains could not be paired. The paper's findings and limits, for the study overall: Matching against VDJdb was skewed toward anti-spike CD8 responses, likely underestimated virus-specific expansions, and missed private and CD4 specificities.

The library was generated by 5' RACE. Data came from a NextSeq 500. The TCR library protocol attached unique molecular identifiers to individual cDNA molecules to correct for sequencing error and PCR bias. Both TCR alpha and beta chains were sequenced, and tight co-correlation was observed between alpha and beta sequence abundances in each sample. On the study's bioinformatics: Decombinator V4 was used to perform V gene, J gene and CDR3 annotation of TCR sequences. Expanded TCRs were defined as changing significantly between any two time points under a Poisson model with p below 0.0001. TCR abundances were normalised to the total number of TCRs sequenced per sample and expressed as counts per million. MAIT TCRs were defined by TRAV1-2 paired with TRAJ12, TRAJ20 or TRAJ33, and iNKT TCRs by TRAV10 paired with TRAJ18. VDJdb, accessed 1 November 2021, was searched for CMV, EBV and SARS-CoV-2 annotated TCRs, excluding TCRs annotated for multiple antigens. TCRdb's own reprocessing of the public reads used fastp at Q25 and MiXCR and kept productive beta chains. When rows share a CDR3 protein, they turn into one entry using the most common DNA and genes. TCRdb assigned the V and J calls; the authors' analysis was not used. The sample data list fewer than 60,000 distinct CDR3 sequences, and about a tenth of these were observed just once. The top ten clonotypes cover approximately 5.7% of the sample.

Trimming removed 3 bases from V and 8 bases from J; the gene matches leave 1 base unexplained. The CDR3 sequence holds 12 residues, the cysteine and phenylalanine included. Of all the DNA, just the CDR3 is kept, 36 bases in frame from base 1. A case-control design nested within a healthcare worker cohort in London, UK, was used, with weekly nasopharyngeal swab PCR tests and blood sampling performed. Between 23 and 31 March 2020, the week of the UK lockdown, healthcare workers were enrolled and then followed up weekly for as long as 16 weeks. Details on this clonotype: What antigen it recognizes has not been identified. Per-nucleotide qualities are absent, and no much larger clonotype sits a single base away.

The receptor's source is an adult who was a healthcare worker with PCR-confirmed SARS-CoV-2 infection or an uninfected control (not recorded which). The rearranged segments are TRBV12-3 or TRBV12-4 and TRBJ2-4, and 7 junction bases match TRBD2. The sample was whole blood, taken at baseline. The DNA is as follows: TGTGCCAGCAGTTTCGGGGGGTACATTCAGTACTTC. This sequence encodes CASSFGGYIQYF.